The 25 T cell receptor beta chains below were found in one sample sequenced in a study of shared clonotypes between healthy human individuals. Produced via immunoSEQ multiplex PCR; TCRdb's table is partial and in-frame only. The sample contains approximately 2,200,000 clones, approximately 94% of which appear only once. Terminally differentiated effector memory CD45RA+ cells were excluded by CCR7 positive selection of CD45RO-negative cells. The sample comprised naive CD8+ T cells from PBMCs. These receptors were collected from a man younger than 35 in good health. Some clones in this sample may be carry-over from other donors' samples.

This clone was counted once. The rearrangement links TRBV28 to TRBJ2-5; 9 bases are shared with TRBD1. The CDR3 runs to 16 residues. V gave up 3 bases and J gave up 5 bases; unmatched junction bases: 10. The V gene's germline CDR1 is MDHEN and CDR2 SYDVKM. DNA for the CDR3: TGTGCCAGCAGTTTTGGGGACAGGGCCGTGCGGGAGACCCAGTACTTC. Residues: CASSFGDRAVRETQYF.

This clone was detected only once. At the DNA level, this CDR3 is encoded by other sequences in the same sample as well. The V and J genes are TRBV6-5 and TRBJ2-1; D perhaps matches TRBD1 (6 bases). The V and J ends lost 0 bases and 4 bases respectively, with 10 bases between them. The CDR3 loop spans 15 amino acids. Germline lookup yields CDR1 MNHEY and CDR2 SVGAGI. CDR3 in DNA: TGTGCCAGCAGTTACTCGAGGACAGTGTACAATGAGCAGTTCTTC. Translation: CASSYSRTVYNEQFF.

This clone was seen just once. This chain connects TRBV5-5 to TRBJ2-7; D remains ambiguous. CDR1 is SGHKS and CDR2 is YYEKEE in the germline V gene (reference sequence). Trimming took 0 bases from V and 2 from J, leaving 12 bases between them. This CDR3 region has 15 residues. CDR3: CASSLAYAPTYEQYF. DNA of the CDR3: TGTGCCAGCAGCTTGGCGTACGCGCCAACCTACGAGCAGTACTTC.

The rearrangement joins TRBV4-1 to TRBJ2-3; D gene unclear. Looked up from germline, CDR1 is MGHRA and CDR2 is YSYEKL. Trimming stripped 1 base from V and 4 bases from J, with 21 bases between. This CDR3 is 18 amino acids long. CDR3 nucleotides: TGCGCCAGCAGCCAAGGTCCCCGGCTGGACGTAGTAGCAGATACGCAGTATTTT. Its protein is CASSQGPRLDVVADTQYF.

The chain couples TRBV2 to TRBJ2-1; no firm D call. V dropped 7 bases and J dropped 0 bases, with 19 bases sitting between them. CDR1 is SNHLY and CDR2 is FYNNEI in the germline V gene. The CDR3 extends over 17 amino acids. CDR3 residues: CASTRKGTLSSYNEQFF. The CDR3 DNA reads TGTGCCAGCACCCGAAAGGGTACCTTGAGCTCCTACAATGAGCAGTTCTTC.

J is TRBJ2-7 and V is TRBV13; 11 positions match TRBD2. The CDR3 runs 15 residues. V was clipped by 5 bases and J by 6 bases; unmatched bases: 9. Looked up from germline, CDR1 is PRHDT and CDR2 is FYEKMQ (reference sequence). The CDR3 sequence: CASSLTSGRWGEQYF. The CDR3 DNA reads as TGTGCCAGCAGCCTTACTAGCGGGAGATGGGGCGAGCAGTACTTC.

The chain combines TRBV2 with TRBJ2-7, with a tentative D call TRBD1 (6 bases). The germline gives CDR1 SNHLY, CDR2 FYNNEI. CDR3 length: 16 residues. V gave up 4 bases and J gave up 7 bases, with 23 bases separating them. The CDR3 sequence is CASSVPRDMPTREQYF. Written as DNA, the CDR3 is TGTGCCAGCAGTGTCCCCCGGGACATGCCTACGAGGGAGCAGTACTTC.

The V call is TRBV7-2, the J call TRBJ2-2; possible D gene TRBD2, 5 bases. Trimming stripped 11 bases from V and 0 bases from J, with 13 bases between. Germline assignment: CDR1 SGHTA and CDR2 FQGNSA. This CDR3 region has 14 residues. This CDR3 reads CAVLSETNTGELFF. The CDR3 region has the DNA TGTGCCGTGCTTAGCGAGACGAACACCGGGGAGCTGTTTTTT.

In DNA, the CDR3 is TGTGCCAGCAGTCCGAGGTCGGGCAGTGGCTACGAGCAGTACTTC. As protein: CASSPRSGSGYEQYF. J is TRBJ2-7 and V is TRBV7-9; D not certain. The V gene lost 6 bases and the J gene lost 3 bases, with 18 bases spanning the gap. CDR1 is SEHNR and CDR2 is FQNEAQ in the germline V gene (reference sequence). There are 15 residues in the CDR3.

V and J are TRBV9 and TRBJ2-7; TRBD1 is a possible D gene (6 bases). The CDR3 covers 16 residues. Trimming took off 4 bases at V and 4 bases at J, with 21 bases between the two ends. CDR1 SGDLS and CDR2 YYNGEE come from the germline V gene. CDR3 bases: TGTGCCAGCAGCACCGGGGTGGCAGGGGAAACATACGAGCAGTACTTC. This codes for CASSTGVAGETYEQYF.

Comments on this clone: The identical CDR3 is also encoded by other nucleotide sequences in the sample. The rearrangement links TRBV7-9 to TRBJ1-1; D gene ambiguous. Germline loops: CDR1 SEHNR, CDR2 FQNEAQ (reference sequence). This CDR3 spans 11 amino acids. Trimming removed 3 bases at V and 5 bases at J, with 4 bases between. The CDR3 protein is CASSFGTEAFF. CDR3 bases: TGTGCCAGCAGCTTTGGAACTGAAGCTTTCTTT. Looking up the rest from reference TRBV7-9 and TRBJ1-1 gives the full variable domain: DTGVSQNPRHKITKRGQNVTFRCDPISEHNRLYWYRQTLGQGPEFLTYFQNEAQLEKSRLLSDRFSAERPKGSFSTLEIQRTEQGDSAMYLCASSFGTEAFFGQGTRLTVV.

The chain has TRBV28 and TRBJ2-3, with D perhaps TRBD2 (6 bases). This CDR3 contains 14 residues. Germline V gives CDR1 MDHEN, CDR2 SYDVKM. V shed 7 bases and J shed 0 bases, with 11 bases lying between them. The CDR3 protein is CASNNGRSTDTQYF. The CDR3 coding sequence is TGTGCCAGCAACAACGGGAGAAGCACAGATACGCAGTATTTT.

The genes are TRBV7-9 and TRBJ1-1; D remains ambiguous. The V gene's germline CDR1 is SEHNR and CDR2 FQNEAQ (reference sequence). V was shortened by 4 bases and J by 8 bases, with 14 bases between the two germline ends. The CDR3 is 13 amino acids. CDR3 sequence (DNA): TGTGCCAGCAGCTCAACCCCCCGAGAGGAAGCTTTCTTT. Translating it yields CASSSTPREEAFF.

The chain is built from TRBV9 and TRBJ1-5; 8 bases are a match to TRBD1. The CDR3 runs to 14 residues. V was pared by 4 bases and J by 5 bases, with 5 bases of the junction left unmatched. The germline gives CDR1 SGDLS, CDR2 YYNGEE. As DNA, the CDR3 is TGTGCCAGCAGCCTTGGACAGGGCTATCAGCCCCAGCATTTT. Its protein product is CASSLGQGYQPQHF.

For this clone: The sample has other DNA sequences that encode this CDR3 too. This chain uses TRBV28 with TRBJ1-1, with D unclear. CDR3 length equals 13 residues. Per the germline V gene, CDR1 is MDHEN and CDR2 is SYDVKM. V was pared by 1 base and J by 2 bases, with 5 bases between. The CDR3 is CASSLSGNTEAFF. For the CDR3, the DNA is TGTGCCAGCAGTTTATCAGGCAACACTGAAGCTTTCTTT.

V and J are TRBV28 and TRBJ1-6; 7 bases match TRBD1. CDR3 length equals 17 residues. Germline V gene data show CDR1 as MDHEN and CDR2 as SYDVKM. Trimming at V came to 5 bases and at J to 4 bases, leaving 11 bases not matched to a gene. CDR3 protein: CASSGDQGVLYNSPLHF. CDR3 bases: TGTGCCAGCAGTGGTGACCAGGGGGTTTTATATAATTCACCCCTCCACTTT.

As regards this clone: Other DNA sequences from this sample encode an identical CDR3 as well. The chain links TRBV27 to TRBJ1-1, with D tentatively TRBD1 (6 bases). The germline V gene encodes CDR1 MNHEY and CDR2 SMNVEV (reference sequence). This CDR3 is built from 13 residues. Trimming removed 4 bases at V and 8 bases at J, with 14 bases between. The CDR3 loop reads CASSSRTGTEAFF. In DNA form, the CDR3 reads TGTGCCAGCAGTTCCCGAACAGGGACAGAAGCTTTCTTT.

As concerns this clone: The limits of the CDR3 on the DNA are not certain, so only TCRdb's listed CDR3 is given. The CDR3 is CASSSSTAYNEQFF. The chain has TRBV6-5 and TRBJ2-1; TRBD1 is the table's D call, not checked against the DNA. With termini counted, the CDR3 has 14 amino acids. Per the germline V gene, CDR1 is MNHEY and CDR2 is SVGAGI.

J is TRBJ2-3 and V is TRBV28; 11 nucleotides line up with TRBD1. The length of the CDR3 is 17 residues. Germline V gene sequence: CDR1 MDHEN, CDR2 SYDVKM. V lost 6 bases to trimming and J lost 0 bases; unmatched junction nucleotides: 8. The chain's CDR3 is CASRGQGVHPSTDTQYF. The CDR3 nucleotides are TGTGCCAGCAGGGGACAGGGGGTCCACCCTAGCACAGATACGCAGTATTTT.

The chain uses TRBV28 and TRBJ2-7, with D perhaps TRBD2 (6 bases). Germline V gene sequence: CDR1 MDHEN, CDR2 SYDVKM. Deletions cut 6 bases from V and 0 bases from J, with 15 bases between. This CDR3 has 15 amino acids. The CDR3 protein is CASSRIADSSYEQYF. CDR3 DNA: TGTGCCAGCAGCCGGATAGCGGATAGCTCCTACGAGCAGTACTTC.

The CDR3 is CAISAIIEGAGDEQYF. The CDR3 region has the DNA TGTGCCATCAGTGCTATTATAGAGGGGGCAGGGGACGAGCAGTACTTC. This chain uses TRBV10-3 with TRBJ2-7, with 7 bases aligning to TRBD1. The germline V gene encodes CDR1 ENHRY and CDR2 SYGVKD. This CDR3 contains 16 residues. Unmatched junction bases numbered 14, after V lost 4 bases and J lost 5 bases.

J is TRBJ1-4 and V is TRBV5-8; TRBD1 matches 7 bases. The CDR3 consists of 15 residues. The V segment lost 3 bases and the J segment 7 bases; nucleotides outside the gene matches: 9. Germline V CDR1 and CDR2: SGHTS, YDEGEE. The CDR3 sequence is CASSSGQVRGEKLFF. For the CDR3, the DNA is TGTGCCAGCAGCTCCGGACAGGTCCGTGGTGAAAAACTGTTTTTT.

The chain is built from TRBV9 and TRBJ2-2; 8 bases fit TRBD1. Germline CDR1 and CDR2: SGDLS and YYNGEE. Germline trimming cut 4 bases from V and 8 bases from J; bases unmatched to any gene: 13. The CDR3 consists of 16 residues. The CDR3 reads CASSLSGTGRLGELFF. In DNA form, the CDR3 reads TGTGCCAGCAGCCTCTCCGGGACAGGCCGATTAGGGGAGCTGTTTTTT.

The chain links TRBV19 to TRBJ2-1; 8 bases match TRBD1. CDR3 length equals 14 residues. Germline V gives CDR1 LNHDA, CDR2 SQIVND (reference sequence). The V and J ends lost 4 bases and 3 bases, in that order; junction bases with no gene match: 2. CDR3 loop: CASSKGQVYNEQFF. The DNA of the CDR3 is TGTGCCAGTAGTAAGGGACAGGTCTACAATGAGCAGTTCTTC.

This clone came up once. The chain links TRBV7-9 to TRBJ1-1; unclear D gene. Trimming took off 2 bases at V and 1 base at J, with 8 bases between the two ends. The germline CDR1 and CDR2 sequences are SEHNR and FQNEAQ (reference sequence). The CDR3 loop spans 14 amino acids. The CDR3 is CASSLIQKNTEAFF. The DNA of the CDR3 is TGTGCCAGCAGCTTAATACAAAAGAACACTGAAGCTTTCTTT. The full variable domain, with the rest looked up from reference TRBV7-9 and TRBJ1-1, is DTGVSQNPRHKITKRGQNVTFRCDPISEHNRLYWYRQTLGQGPEFLTYFQNEAQLEKSRLLSDRFSAERPKGSFSTLEIQRTEQGDSAMYLCASSLIQKNTEAFFGQGTRLTVV.